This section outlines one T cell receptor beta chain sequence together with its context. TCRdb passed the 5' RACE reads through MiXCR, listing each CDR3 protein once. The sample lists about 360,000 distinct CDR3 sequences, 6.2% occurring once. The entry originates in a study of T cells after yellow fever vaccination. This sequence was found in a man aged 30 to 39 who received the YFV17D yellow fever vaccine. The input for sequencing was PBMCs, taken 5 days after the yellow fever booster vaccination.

For the CDR3, the DNA is TGTGCCACCAGCAGGACCTGGGGGACTAGCGGGAGCCCATCACCTGAGCAGTTCTTC. Translated, it gives CATSRTWGTSGSPSPEQFF. The chain carries TRBV15 and TRBJ2-1; TRBD2 matches 14 bases. Trimming cost V 3 bases and J 9 bases; bases outside gene matches: 16. This CDR3 spans 19 amino acids. Germline V gives CDR1 LNHNV, CDR2 YYDKDF (reference sequence).